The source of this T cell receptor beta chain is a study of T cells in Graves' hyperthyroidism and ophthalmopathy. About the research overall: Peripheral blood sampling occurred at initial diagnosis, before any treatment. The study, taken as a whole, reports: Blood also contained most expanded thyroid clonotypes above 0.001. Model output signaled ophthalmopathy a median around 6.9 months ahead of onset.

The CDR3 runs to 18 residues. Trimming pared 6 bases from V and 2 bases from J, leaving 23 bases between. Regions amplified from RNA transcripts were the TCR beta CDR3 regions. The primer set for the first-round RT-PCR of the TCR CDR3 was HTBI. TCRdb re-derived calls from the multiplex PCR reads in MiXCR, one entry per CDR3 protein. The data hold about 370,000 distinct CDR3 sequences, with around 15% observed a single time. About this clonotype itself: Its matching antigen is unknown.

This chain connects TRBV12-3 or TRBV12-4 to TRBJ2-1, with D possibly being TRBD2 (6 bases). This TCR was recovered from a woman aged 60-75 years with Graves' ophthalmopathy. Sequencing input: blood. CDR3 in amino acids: CASRPSRPGTGAYNEQFF. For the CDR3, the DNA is TGTGCCAGCAGGCCTTCCCGCCCCGGCACGGGAGCCTACAATGAGCAGTTCTTC.